A selection of T cell receptor beta chains follows, all from one sample in a study of CD8 T cells in ankylosing spondylitis. TCRdb processed the 5' RACE reads anew with MiXCR; each CDR3 protein has one entry. Of nearly 250,000 distinct CDR3 sequences detected, 32% appear once; the ten largest clones hold around 4.4%. The source material was blood, either unsorted or a sorted T cell fraction (not recorded which). Receptors were obtained from a male donor with ankylosing spondylitis or in good health (not recorded which). Each CDR3 is given with its conserved first and last residue. The D gene is left open where the match is weak. A clone size is listed for some rows: how often the clone was seen (once, few, many), or a class if it is expanded.

-,-,TRBV12-3/TRBV12-4,TRBJ2-1,TGTGCCACCTGGGGGCGGGGGCAAAGCTCCTACAATGAGCAGTTCTTC,CATWGRGQSSYNEQFF
-,-,TRBV9,TRBJ2-1,TGTGCCAGCAGCGTAGACATCCCAACCTACAATGAGCAGTTCTTC,CASSVDIPTYNEQFF
-,-,TRBV20-1,TRBJ2-7,TGCAGTGCTAGACAGAGCTCCTACGAGCAGTACTTC,CSARQSSYEQYF
few,-,TRBV5-5,TRBJ2-1,TGTGCCAGCAGCTTGGGGACAGACTACAATGAGCAGTTCTTC,CASSLGTDYNEQFF
-,-,TRBV5-6,TRBJ2-2,TGTGCCAGCAGCTTGACGGGGGAGACCGGGGAGCTGTTTTTT,CASSLTGETGELFF
-,TRBD2,TRBV3-1,TRBJ2-7,TGTGCCAGCAGCCAAGGGGTAGCGGGGGAATACGAGCAGTACTTC,CASSQGVAGEYEQYF
-,TRBD2,TRBV12-3/TRBV12-4,TRBJ2-2,TGTGCCAGCAGCCACGGAGCGGGGGGAACGGCCGGGGAGCTGTTTTTT,CASSHGAGGTAGELFF
-,TRBD1,TRBV29-1,TRBJ1-3,TGCAGCGTTGCCCTGGACAGGGGAAACACCATATATTTT,CSVALDRGNTIYF
-,-,TRBV3-1,TRBJ2-2,TGTGCCAGCAGCCAAGGGGGAACAATCGAGGAGCTGTTTTTT,CASSQGGTIEELFF
-,-,TRBV6-1,TRBJ1-1,TGTGCCAGCAGCCAGGGCCCTTCCCCATACACTGAAGCTTTCTTT,CASSQGPSPYTEAFF
-,-,TRBV5-5,TRBJ2-1,TGTGCCAGCAGCTTGTGGCTAGACCCAAGGGTGAATGAGCAGTTCTTC,CASSLWLDPRVNEQFF
-,TRBD1,TRBV7-9,TRBJ2-4,TGTGCCAGCAGCGGCCGGACAGGGGCGGAGAACATTCAGTACTTC,CASSGRTGAENIQYF
-,-,TRBV7-9,TRBJ2-7,TGTGCCAGCAGCTCCCGACTGACGTACGAGCAGTACTTC,CASSSRLTYEQYF
-,TRBD2,TRBV20-1,TRBJ2-5,TGCAGTGCTCCCCCGGCGCGGGAGATACAAGAGACCCAGTACTTC,CSAPPAREIQETQYF
few,-,TRBV11-2,TRBJ2-3,TGTGCCAGCAGCTTCTCCCAGGGTCGGGCAGATACGCAGTATTTT,CASSFSQGRADTQYF
-,TRBD2,TRBV20-1,TRBJ2-7,TGCAGTGCTAGAGATACTGGGGGGGACCTCTACGAGCAGTACTTC,CSARDTGGDLYEQYF
many,TRBD1,TRBV29-1,TRBJ2-1,TGCAGCGTTGATCCTGACAGGGCAAGGGAGCAGTTCTTC,CSVDPDRAREQFF
few,-,TRBV20-1,TRBJ1-3,TGCAGTGCTAGAGGGCAGGGAAACTCTGGAAACACCATATATTTT,CSARGQGNSGNTIYF